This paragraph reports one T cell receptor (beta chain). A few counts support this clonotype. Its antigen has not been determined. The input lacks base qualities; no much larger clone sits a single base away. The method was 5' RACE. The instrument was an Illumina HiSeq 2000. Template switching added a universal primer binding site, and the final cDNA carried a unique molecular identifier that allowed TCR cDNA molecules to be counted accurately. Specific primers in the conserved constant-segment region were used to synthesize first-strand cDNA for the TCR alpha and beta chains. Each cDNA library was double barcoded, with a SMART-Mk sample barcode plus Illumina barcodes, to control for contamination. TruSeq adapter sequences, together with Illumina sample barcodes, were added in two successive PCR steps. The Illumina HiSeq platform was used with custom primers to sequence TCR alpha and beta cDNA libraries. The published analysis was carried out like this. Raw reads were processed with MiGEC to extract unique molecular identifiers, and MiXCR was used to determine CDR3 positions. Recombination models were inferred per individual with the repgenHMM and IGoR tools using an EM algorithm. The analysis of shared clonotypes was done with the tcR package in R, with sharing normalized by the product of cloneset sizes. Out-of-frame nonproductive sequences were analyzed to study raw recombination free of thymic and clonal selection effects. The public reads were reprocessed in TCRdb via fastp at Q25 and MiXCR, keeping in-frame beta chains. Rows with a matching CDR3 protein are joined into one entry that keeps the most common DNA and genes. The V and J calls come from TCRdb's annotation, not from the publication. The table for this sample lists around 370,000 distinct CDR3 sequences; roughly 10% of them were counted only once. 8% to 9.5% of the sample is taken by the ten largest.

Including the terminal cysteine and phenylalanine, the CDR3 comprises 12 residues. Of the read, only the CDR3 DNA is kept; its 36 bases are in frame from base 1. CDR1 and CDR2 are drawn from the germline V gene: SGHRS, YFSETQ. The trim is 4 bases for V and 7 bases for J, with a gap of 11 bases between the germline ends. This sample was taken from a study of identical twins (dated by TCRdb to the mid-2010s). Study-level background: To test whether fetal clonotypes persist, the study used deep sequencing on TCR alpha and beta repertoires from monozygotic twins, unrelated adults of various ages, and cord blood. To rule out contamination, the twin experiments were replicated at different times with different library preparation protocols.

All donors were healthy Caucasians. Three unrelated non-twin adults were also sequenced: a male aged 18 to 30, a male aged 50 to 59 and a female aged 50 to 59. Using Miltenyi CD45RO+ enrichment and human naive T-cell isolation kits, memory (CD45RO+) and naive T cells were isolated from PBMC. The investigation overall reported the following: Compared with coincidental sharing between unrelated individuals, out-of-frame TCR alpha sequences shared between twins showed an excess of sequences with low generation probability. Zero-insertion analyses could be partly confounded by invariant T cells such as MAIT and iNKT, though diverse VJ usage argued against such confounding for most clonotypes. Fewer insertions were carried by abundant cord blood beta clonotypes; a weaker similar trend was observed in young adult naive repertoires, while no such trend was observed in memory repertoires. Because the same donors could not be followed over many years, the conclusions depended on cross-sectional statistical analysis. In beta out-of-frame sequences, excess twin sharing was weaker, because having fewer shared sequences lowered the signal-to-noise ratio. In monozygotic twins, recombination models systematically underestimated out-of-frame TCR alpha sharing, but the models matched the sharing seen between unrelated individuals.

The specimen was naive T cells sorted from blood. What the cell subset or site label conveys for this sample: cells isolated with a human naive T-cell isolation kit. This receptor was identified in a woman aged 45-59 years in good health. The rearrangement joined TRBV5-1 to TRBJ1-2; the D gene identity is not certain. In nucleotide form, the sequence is TGCGCCAGCAGCCCCGAAGTCGGTGGCTACACCTTC. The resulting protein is CASSPEVGGYTF.